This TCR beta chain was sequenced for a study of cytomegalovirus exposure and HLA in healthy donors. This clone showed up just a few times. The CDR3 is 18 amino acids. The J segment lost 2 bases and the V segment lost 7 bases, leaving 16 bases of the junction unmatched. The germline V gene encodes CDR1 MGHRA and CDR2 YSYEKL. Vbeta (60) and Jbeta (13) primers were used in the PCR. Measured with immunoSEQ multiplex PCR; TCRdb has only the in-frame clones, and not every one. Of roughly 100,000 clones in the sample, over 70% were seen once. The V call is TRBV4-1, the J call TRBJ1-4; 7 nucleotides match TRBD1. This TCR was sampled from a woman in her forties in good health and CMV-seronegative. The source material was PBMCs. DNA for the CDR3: TGCGCCAGCACCCAGGGGGGGAACTTCCTTTCGACTAATGAAAAACTGTTTTTT. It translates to CASTQGGNFLSTNEKLFF.